Presented here are 13 T cell receptor beta chains from one specimen sequenced in a study of shared clonotypes between healthy human individuals. Sequencing was performed with immunoSEQ multiplex PCR; in TCRdb, only in-frame clones are kept and a portion is missing. The table includes 300,000 to 400,000 clones, around 87% detected once. Source material: memory CD8+ T cells sorted from blood. The subset is: CD45RO+ cells pooled with CCR7-negative TemRA cells. The receptors shown here come from a man between 18 and 35 years old in good health.

The chain carries TRBV5-1 and TRBJ1-1, with D possibly TRBD1 on 5 matching bases. There are 14 residues in the CDR3. Trimming stripped 4 bases from V and 3 bases from J, with 13 bases between. Looked up from germline, CDR1 is SGHRS and CDR2 is YFSETQ. The CDR3 DNA reads TGCGCCAGCAGCCCCAGGGCAGGGTACACTGAAGCTTTCTTT. This gives the protein CASSPRAGYTEAFF.

The chain carries TRBV6-1 and TRBJ2-7; TRBD2 agrees at 7 bases. This CDR3 is built from 16 residues. V gave up 0 bases and J gave up 1 base; unmatched junction bases: 6. CDR1 and CDR2 from the germline V gene are MNHNS and SASEGT. The CDR3: CASSEALAVGSYEQYF. The CDR3 DNA follows: TGTGCCAGCAGTGAAGCCCTAGCGGTTGGGTCCTACGAGCAGTACTTC.

This chain connects TRBV27 to TRBJ2-5, with TRBD2 matching over 8 bases. The V and J ends lost 6 bases and 5 bases, in that order; junction bases with no gene match: 11. Germline V gives CDR1 MNHEY, CDR2 SMNVEV (reference sequence). The CDR3 consists of 15 residues. Written as DNA, the CDR3 is TGTGCCAGCAGACTATCAAGCGGGAGTAGTGAGACCCAGTACTTC. Translating gives CASRLSSGSSETQYF.

The chain carries TRBV30 and TRBJ1-6, with 8 bases fitting TRBD1. The CDR3 covers 16 residues. CDR1 is GTSNPN and CDR2 is SVGIG in the germline V gene (reference sequence). V shed 8 bases and J 0 bases; nucleotides not matched to a gene: 9. The CDR3 bases are TGTGCCGGACAGGGTGGGCTGAGCTCCTATAATTCACCCCTCCACTTT. It translates to CAGQGGLSSYNSPLHF.

This chain uses TRBV4-3 with TRBJ2-7; 9 bases align to TRBD1. With 4 bases clipped from V and 0 bases from J, the junction kept 7 bases outside the gene matches. Germline CDR1 is LGHNA and CDR2 is YSLEER. CDR3 length equals 16 residues. The DNA for the CDR3 is TGCGCCAGCAGCCGAGACAGGGGGGAGAGCTCCTACGAGCAGTACTTC. The encoded protein is CASSRDRGESSYEQYF.

This clone is a singleton in its sample. J is TRBJ2-7 and V is TRBV30; perhaps D is TRBD1 or TRBD2 (6 bases each). V dropped 5 bases and J dropped 0 bases, with 11 bases sitting between them. Looked up from germline, CDR1 is GTSNPN and CDR2 is SVGIG (reference sequence). CDR3 size: 13 residues. The CDR3 DNA reads TGTGCCTGGGGGACGGGGGCCTCCTACGAGCAGTACTTC. Its protein product is CAWGTGASYEQYF.

The chain combines TRBV10-3 with TRBJ1-6; D is possibly TRBD1 (6 bases). The CDR3 totals 18 residues. Trimming cost V 0 bases and J 7 bases, with 19 bases left between them. Germline V gene sequence: CDR1 ENHRY, CDR2 SYGVKD. CDR3 loop: CAISESTQGRGANSPLHF. DNA of the CDR3: TGTGCCATCAGTGAGTCGACGCAGGGACGGGGGGCAAATTCACCCCTCCACTTT.

This clone was seen once. This chain's CDR3 is CASSPNGSGAYEQYF. CDR3 sequence (DNA): TGTGCCAGCAGTCCCAATGGAAGCGGGGCCTACGAGCAGTACTTC. The chain links TRBV27 to TRBJ2-7, with TRBD2 matching 7 bases. V lost 5 bases to trimming and J lost 2 bases; unmatched junction nucleotides: 9. The CDR3 consists of 15 residues. Per the germline V gene, CDR1 is MNHEY and CDR2 is SMNVEV (reference sequence).

This chain uses TRBV2 with TRBJ2-7, with D possibly called TRBD1 or TRBD2 (5 bases each). This CDR3 has 14 residues. Between the trimmed V and J ends, which lost 1 base and 3 bases, there was a span of 10 bases. From germline, CDR1 is SNHLY and CDR2 FYNNEI. CDR3 sequence reads: CASSEGDDDYEQYF. Written as DNA, the CDR3 is TGTGCCAGCAGTGAAGGGGACGATGACTACGAGCAGTACTTC.

V is TRBV28 and J is TRBJ2-7; 9 bases are shared with TRBD1. Looked up from germline, CDR1 is MDHEN and CDR2 is SYDVKM. This CDR3 contains 21 residues. J lost 3 bases, V lost 5 bases, and 26 bases had no gene match. As DNA, the CDR3 is TGTGCCAGCAGTCTAGGGGCTGGGGACAGGGAGGATGGAGGACTTGACTACGAGCAGTACTTC. This codes for CASSLGAGDREDGGLDYEQYF.

This sequence joins TRBV2 and TRBJ2-7; tentative D call: TRBD1 (5 bases). With 11 bases removed from V and 0 bases from J, the gap between germline ends came to 11 bases. Germline CDR1 and CDR2: SNHLY and FYNNEI. This CDR3 contains 12 residues. Written as DNA, the CDR3 is TGTGCCGTCTGGACACCCTCCTACGAGCAGTACTTC. Amino acid sequence: CAVWTPSYEQYF.

This chain connects TRBV19 to TRBJ1-5, with D possibly being TRBD1 (6 bases). Trimming took 8 bases from V and 0 from J, leaving 17 bases between them. The CDR3 extends over 16 amino acids. Germline loops: CDR1 LNHDA, CDR2 SQIVND (reference sequence). The CDR3 reads CASSTGTPTSNQPQHF. DNA for the CDR3: TGTGCCAGTTCGACAGGAACCCCAACTAGCAATCAGCCCCAGCATTTT.

This chain joins TRBV2 and TRBJ2-7; no clear D gene. Trimming stripped 0 bases from V and 6 bases from J, with 15 bases between. The germline V gene encodes CDR1 SNHLY and CDR2 FYNNEI. The CDR3 contains 15 residues. The CDR3 here is CASSEAGWLKVEQYF. As DNA, the CDR3 is TGTGCCAGCAGTGAAGCGGGGTGGCTAAAAGTCGAGCAGTACTTC.